Detailed here is one T cell receptor beta chain. Its antigen is currently unknown. This sample is drawn from a study of T-cell memory formation after mild COVID-19. Study-wide results and caveats: Day 15 to 85 contracting clones showed balanced CD4/CD8; later expanders leaned CD4+.

A 5'RACE reaction primed in the constant segment made cDNA libraries of TCR alpha and TCR beta, and these carried sample barcodes and UMIs. TCRdb re-called the 5' RACE reads through MiXCR, storing one row per CDR3 protein. The sample lists hundreds of thousands of distinct CDR3 sequences; around 19% were seen once. CDR3 length equals 16 residues. The germline V gene encodes CDR1 LGHNA and CDR2 YSLEER. Trimming pared 3 bases from V and 1 base from J, leaving 16 bases between. This receptor was taken from an adult woman who had mild COVID-19 (a few samples of this study predate the infection). Cell type and time point are not known. Sequencing input: PBMCs or a T cell subset sorted from them (not recorded which). V is TRBV4-3 and J is TRBJ2-7; possibly TRBD2 for D (6 bases). The CDR3 bases are TGCGCCAGCAGCCATGACGAGGGTAGCGGTTCCTACGAGCAGTACTTC. It codes for CASSHDEGSGSYEQYF.